This T cell receptor beta chain is from a study of tumor and adjacent non-tumor tissue in lung cancer. Study-wide results and caveats: In normal lung, the top 100 clones were significantly more dominant than in tumor.

No cell sorting was done before RNA was extracted from the tissue. CDR1 is DFQATT and CDR2 is SNEGSKA in the germline V gene (reference sequence). With 3 bases removed from V and 1 base from J, the gap between germline ends came to 10 bases. The CDR3 is 14 residues long. This clonotype came up many times. Its antigen is currently unknown. The library came from three nested PCR rounds adapted from ARM-PCR protocols. TCRdb reprocessed the multiplex PCR reads via MiXCR and lists one record per CDR3 protein. The table lists more than 95,000 distinct CDR3 sequences, roughly 64% of them singletons. This chain connects TRBV20-1 to TRBJ2-1; possibly TRBD2 for D (5 bases). The sequence was obtained from a man aged 25-40 years with non-small cell lung cancer. Sequencing was done on a sample of lung tumor tissue. CDR3 nucleotides: TGCAGTGCTAGGACGGGGTTGTCCTACAATGAGCAGTTCTTC. It specifies CSARTGLSYNEQFF.